This TCR beta chain was retrieved from a study of graft-versus-host responses after intestinal transplantation (dated by TCRdb to about 2021). A note on the overall study: Recipients received multivisceral, liver-intestinal, or isolated intestinal transplants. All recipients received anti-thymocyte globulin induction followed by maintenance tacrolimus and steroids for 3 to 4 years. After intestinal transplantation, graft-versus-host and host-versus-graft alloreactive T cell clones in the graft, circulation and bone marrow were tracked using bulk TCR-beta CDR3 sequencing. To identify alloreactive clones, pre-transplant mixed lymphocyte reaction products were sequenced and compared with unstimulated pre-transplant donor and recipient T cells. The cohort enrolled about two dozen intestinal transplant recipients, one of whom was a retransplant, and 3 patients without pretransplant specimens were excluded. A peak of at least 4% donor T cells among recipient peripheral blood mononuclear cells was the definition used for donor T cell macrochimerism. Samples from three later patients were sequenced in-house on an Illumina MiSeq with MiXCR processing rather than by the commercial service.

General study outcomes and caveats: In patients with donor T cell macrochimerism, the allografts had high GvH to HvG T cell clonal ratios. Early after transplant, peak levels of circulating GvH clones were associated with declines in HvG clones. Conclusions were limited by the relatively low number and heterogeneity of intestinal transplant patients. GvH clones were detected in recipient bone marrow, and some appeared earlier in ileal mucosa or blood, consistent with an intestinal mucosal origin.

Here V drops 2 bases and J drops 2 bases, and the junction holds 7 bases not matched to any gene. The CDR3, from cysteine to phenylalanine, totals 18 residues. This entry keeps only the CDR3 DNA: 54 bases, framed from base 1. Sequences SGHNT (CDR1) and YENEEA (CDR2) are obtained from the germline V gene. The sample's time point label, in plain terms: cells obtained before transplantation from donor or recipient. CD3+CD4+ and CD3+CD8+ populations were FACS-sorted from unstimulated pre-transplant donor and recipient cells taken from spleen or lymph nodes. As regards this clone: What antigen it recognizes has not been identified. Per-base qualities were not stored, and no clone one base away is much larger.

The protocol used for the library was the immunoSEQ multiplex PCR assay. In most patients, genomic DNA was isolated using the Qiagen DNeasy Blood and Tissue Kit and sent frozen to Adaptive Biotechnologies for TCR sequencing. Adaptive Biotechnologies carried out high-throughput TCR-beta CDR3 sequencing of genomic DNA for most patients. The published analysis was carried out like this. TCR sequencing data for 15 to 20 patients were retrieved from Adaptive's ImmunoSEQ software; a few other patients were processed with MiXCR and VDJtools. CD4 versus CD8 sorting errors were corrected by removing sequences found in both subsets at a frequency ratio below 5:1. CDR3 nucleotide sequences shared between donor and recipient were removed because their origin could not be assigned. Alloreactive clones required at least 2-fold expansion over unstimulated cells and minimum CFSE-low frequency of 0.002% (template counts) or 0.001% (read counts). A clone was considered mappable if detected in the sequenced pre-transplant spleen, lymph node, or MLR CFSE-low populations of the donor or recipient. Cumulative frequency of alloreactive clones was calculated as a percentage of all sequences weighted by copy number. Sourced from immuneACCESS, this table was stored by TCRdb with only in-frame sequences that have V and J called. A share of the clones is absent; for the studies checked, an unresolved V gene accounts for under half, and the remainder has no known explanation. The V and J calls and the clone size are those of that table, but D and trimming were determined from the DNA. This sample comprises 35,000 to 45,000 clones, 90% to 95% of them detected only once. Of the sample, 0.22% falls within the top ten clones.

Sequencing used unstimulated CD8+ T cells sorted from spleen or lymph node cells, obtained before transplant. The TCR comes from a human donor who was the organ donor for an intestinal transplant. The chain couples TRBV11-3 to TRBJ2-1; 12 middle bases align to TRBD2. The CDR3 reads as follows: CASSLRTSGARTYNEQFF. The bases are TGTGCCAGCAGCTTAAGGACTAGCGGGGCTAGGACCTACAATGAGCAGTTCTTC.